This T cell receptor beta chain came from a study of identical twins' blood T cells. Both ends of each TCR cDNA library bore sample-specific barcodes. MiXCR was run by TCRdb on the 5' RACE reads, yielding one entry per CDR3 protein. The top ten clones hold roughly 6.1% of a sample with hundreds of thousands of distinct CDR3 sequences, around 30% of them seen once. The CDR3 contains 14 residues. Germline CDR1 SGDLS, CDR2 YYNGEE. V was clipped by 0 bases and J by 4 bases, with 7 bases between them. Whole-study findings and limits: Environmental influences on twin similarity could not be excluded. Top TCRbeta clonotypes were shared more with twin than unrelated donors.

Points on this clonotype: What it binds is unknown.

All three twin pairs grew up together with likely shared infections and vaccines. The chain combines TRBV9 with TRBJ2-2; D unresolved. This sequence originates from a woman between 18 and 55 years old in good health. The sample was PBMCs. CDR3 loop: CASSVDLFTGELFF. The CDR3 DNA reads TGTGCCAGCAGCGTAGATCTCTTCACCGGGGAGCTGTTTTTT.